This TCR beta chain comes out of a study of blood T cell repertoires in COVID-19. Whole-study context: COVID-19 samples from acute and convalescent phases originated in the United States, Italy and Spain. In each case, the material was cDNA or gDNA derived from T cells, B-cell-depleted T cells, or PBMCs.

As processed by the authors: Nucleated cell counts were estimated from reference gene primer amplification. Sequencing was performed with immunoSEQ multiplex PCR; in TCRdb, only in-frame clones are kept and a portion is missing. V, J and clone size were drawn from that table, and D and trimming were deduced from the DNA. The sample has 240,000 or so clones; around 83% are singletons. This clonotype originated in a woman at least 80 years old with acute or convalescent COVID-19. The sample was peripheral blood.

The CDR3: CASSHDNLGGGPGLQFF. CDR3 coding DNA: TGTGCCAGCAGTCACGACAACCTTGGCGGGGGGCCCGGCCTTCAGTTCTTC. The gene calls are TRBV6-6 and TRBJ2-1; TRBD2 aligns across 8 bases. Trimming took 5 bases from V and 13 from J; bases not matched to a gene: 22. The CDR3 contains 17 residues. Per the germline V gene, CDR1 is MNHNY and CDR2 is SVGAGI (reference sequence).